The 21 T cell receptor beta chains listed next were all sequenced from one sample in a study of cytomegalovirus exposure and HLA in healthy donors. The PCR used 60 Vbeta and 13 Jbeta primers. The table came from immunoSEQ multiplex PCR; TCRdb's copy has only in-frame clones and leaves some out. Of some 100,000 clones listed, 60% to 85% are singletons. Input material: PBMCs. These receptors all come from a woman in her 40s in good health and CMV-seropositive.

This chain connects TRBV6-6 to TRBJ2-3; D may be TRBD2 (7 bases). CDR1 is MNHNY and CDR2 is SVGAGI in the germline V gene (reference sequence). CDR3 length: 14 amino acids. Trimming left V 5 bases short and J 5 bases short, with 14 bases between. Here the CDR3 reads CASSGGAAGDTQYF. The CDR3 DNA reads TGTGCCAGCAGTGGGGGGGCAGCAGGAGATACGCAGTATTTT.

CDR3 coding DNA: TGTGCCAGCAGCGTAGGGGATGGGGCGGCGACAGGGGGCAAGACCCTCCACTTT. Residues: CASSVGDGAATGGKTLHF. The J gene is TRBJ1-6, the V gene TRBV9, with 10 nucleotides matching TRBD1. Germline CDR1 SGDLS, CDR2 YYNGEE. V lost 0 bases, J lost 14 bases, and 17 bases stayed unmatched. The CDR3 runs 18 residues.

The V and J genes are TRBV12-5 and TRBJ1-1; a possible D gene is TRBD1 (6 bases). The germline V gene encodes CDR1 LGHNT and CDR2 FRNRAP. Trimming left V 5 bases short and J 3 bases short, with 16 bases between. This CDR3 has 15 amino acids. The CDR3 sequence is CASGTSQGLHTEAFF. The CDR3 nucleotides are TGTGCTAGTGGTACCTCACAGGGATTACACACTGAAGCTTTCTTT.

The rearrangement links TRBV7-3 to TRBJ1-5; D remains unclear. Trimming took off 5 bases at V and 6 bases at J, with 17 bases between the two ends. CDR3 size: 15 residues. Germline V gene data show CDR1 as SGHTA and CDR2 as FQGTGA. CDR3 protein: CASSLTGGRGQPQHF. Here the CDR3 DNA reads TGTGCCAGCAGCCTTACGGGTGGGCGGGGTCAGCCCCAGCATTTT.

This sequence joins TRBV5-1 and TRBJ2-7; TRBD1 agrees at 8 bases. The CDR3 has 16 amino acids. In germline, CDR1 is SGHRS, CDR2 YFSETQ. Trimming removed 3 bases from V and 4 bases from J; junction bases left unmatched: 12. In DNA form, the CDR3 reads TGCGCCAGCAGCTATTCTATGACAGGGGCTAATTACGAGCAGTACTTC. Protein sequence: CASSYSMTGANYEQYF.

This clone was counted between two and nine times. The CDR3 nucleotides read TGCGCCAGCAGCTCCGATTCGACAGGACCTTCCTACGAGCAGTACTTC. Translated, it gives CASSSDSTGPSYEQYF. V is TRBV5-1 and J is TRBJ2-7; possible D gene TRBD1, 6 bases. The ends were cut back, 3 bases at V and 1 base at J, with 17 bases in the middle. In germline, CDR1 is SGHRS, CDR2 YFSETQ. The CDR3 extends over 16 amino acids. Filled out from reference TRBV5-1 and TRBJ2-7, the complete variable domain reads KAGVTQTPRYLIKTRGQQVTLSCSPISGHRSVSWYQQTPGQGLQFLFEYFSETQRNKGNFPGRFSGRQFSNSRSEMNVSTLELGDSALYLCASSSDSTGPSYEQYFGPGTRLTVT.

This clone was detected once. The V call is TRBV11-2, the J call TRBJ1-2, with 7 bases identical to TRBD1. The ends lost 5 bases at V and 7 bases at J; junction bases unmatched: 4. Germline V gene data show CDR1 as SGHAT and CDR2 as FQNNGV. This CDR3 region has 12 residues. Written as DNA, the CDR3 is TGTGCCAGCAGCCCGGGACAGAGTGGCTACACCTTC. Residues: CASSPGQSGYTF.

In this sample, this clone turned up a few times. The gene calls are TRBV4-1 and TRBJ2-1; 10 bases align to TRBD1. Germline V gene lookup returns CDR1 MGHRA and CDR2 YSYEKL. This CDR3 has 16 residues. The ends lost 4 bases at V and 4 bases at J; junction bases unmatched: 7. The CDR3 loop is CASSRRGTGDYNEQFF. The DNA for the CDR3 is TGCGCCAGCAGCCGGCGCGGGACAGGGGATTACAATGAGCAGTTCTTC.

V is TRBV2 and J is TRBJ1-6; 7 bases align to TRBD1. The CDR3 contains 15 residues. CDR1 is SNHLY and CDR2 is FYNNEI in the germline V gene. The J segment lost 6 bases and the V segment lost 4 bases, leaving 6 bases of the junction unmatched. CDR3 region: CASSVAGQTNSPLHF. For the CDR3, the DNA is TGTGCCAGCAGTGTGGCGGGACAGACTAATTCACCCCTCCACTTT.

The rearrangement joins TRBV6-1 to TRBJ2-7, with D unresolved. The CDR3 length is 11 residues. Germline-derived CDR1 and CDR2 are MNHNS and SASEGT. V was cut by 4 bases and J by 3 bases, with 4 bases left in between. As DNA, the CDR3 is TGTGCCAGCAGTGGTAACTACGAGCAGTACTTC. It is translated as CASSGNYEQYF.

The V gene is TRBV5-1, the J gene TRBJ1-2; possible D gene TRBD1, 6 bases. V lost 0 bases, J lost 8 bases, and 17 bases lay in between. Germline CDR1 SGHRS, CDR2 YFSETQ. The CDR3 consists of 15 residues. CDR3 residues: CASSLASGGAQGYTF. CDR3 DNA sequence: TGCGCCAGCAGCTTGGCTTCGGGGGGGGCGCAGGGCTACACCTTC.

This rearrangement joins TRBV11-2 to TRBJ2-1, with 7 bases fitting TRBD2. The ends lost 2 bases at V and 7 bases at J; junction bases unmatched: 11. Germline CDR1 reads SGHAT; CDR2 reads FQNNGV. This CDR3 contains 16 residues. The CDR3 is CASSLRLATIRNEQFF. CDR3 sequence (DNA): TGTGCCAGCAGCTTAAGACTAGCAACTATCCGGAATGAGCAGTTCTTC.

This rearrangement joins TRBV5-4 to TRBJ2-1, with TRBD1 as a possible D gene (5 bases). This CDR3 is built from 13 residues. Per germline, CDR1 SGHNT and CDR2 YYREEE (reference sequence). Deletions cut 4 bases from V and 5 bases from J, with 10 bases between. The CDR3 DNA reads TGTGCCAGCAGCAGGGGCATAAACAATGAGCAGTTCTTC. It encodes CASSRGINNEQFF. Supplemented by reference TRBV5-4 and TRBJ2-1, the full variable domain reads ETGVTQSPTHLIKTRGQQVTLRCSSQSGHNTVSWYQQALGQGPQFIFQYYREEENGRGNFPPRFSGLQFPNYSSELNVNALELDDSALYLCASSRGINNEQFFGPGTRLTVL.

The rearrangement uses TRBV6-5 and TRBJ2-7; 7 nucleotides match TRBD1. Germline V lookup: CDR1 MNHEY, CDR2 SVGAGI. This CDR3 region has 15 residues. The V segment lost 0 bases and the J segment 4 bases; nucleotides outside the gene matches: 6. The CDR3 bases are TGTGCCAGCAGTTACTCCCCGACAGGGATATACGAGCAGTACTTC. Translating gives CASSYSPTGIYEQYF.

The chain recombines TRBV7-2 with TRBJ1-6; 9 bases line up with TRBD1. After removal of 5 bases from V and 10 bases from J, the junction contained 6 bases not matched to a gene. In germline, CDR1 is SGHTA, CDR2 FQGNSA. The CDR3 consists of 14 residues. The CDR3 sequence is CASSPGQGPSPLHF. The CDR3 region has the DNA TGTGCCAGCAGCCCCGGACAGGGGCCCTCACCCCTCCACTTT.

The CDR3 DNA sequence: TGTGCCAGCTCACCGGACAGGGTCTCTGGAAACACCATATATTTT. It translates to CASSPDRVSGNTIYF. J is TRBJ1-3 and V is TRBV18, with 8 bases identical to TRBD1. With V trimmed by 3 bases and J by 0 bases, 1 base remained unmatched. Germline V CDR1 and CDR2: KGHSH, LQKENI. CDR3 length: 15 residues.

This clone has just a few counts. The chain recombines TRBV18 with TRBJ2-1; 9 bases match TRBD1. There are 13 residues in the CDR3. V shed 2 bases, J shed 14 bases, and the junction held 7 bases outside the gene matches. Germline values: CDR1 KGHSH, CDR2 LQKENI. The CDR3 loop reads CASSPARRDREFF. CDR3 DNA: TGTGCCAGCTCACCAGCAAGGCGGGACAGGGAGTTCTTC.

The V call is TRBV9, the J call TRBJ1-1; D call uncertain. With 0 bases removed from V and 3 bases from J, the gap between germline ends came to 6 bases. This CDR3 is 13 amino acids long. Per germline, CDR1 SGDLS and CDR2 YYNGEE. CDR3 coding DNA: TGTGCCAGCAGCGTAGGCGGTTACACTGAAGCTTTCTTT. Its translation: CASSVGGYTEAFF.

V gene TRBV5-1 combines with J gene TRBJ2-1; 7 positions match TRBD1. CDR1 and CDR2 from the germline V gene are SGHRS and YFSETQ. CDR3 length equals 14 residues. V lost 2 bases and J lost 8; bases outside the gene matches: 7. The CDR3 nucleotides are TGCGCCAGCAGCTTCCGACAGGGTAGGGATGAGCAGTTCTTC. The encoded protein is CASSFRQGRDEQFF.

CDR3 loop: CASSERTGGSNQPQHF. CDR3 nucleotides: TGTGCCAGCAGTGAAAGGACAGGGGGGAGCAATCAGCCCCAGCATTTT. The chain has TRBV6-1 and TRBJ1-5, with TRBD1 matching 10 bases. Germline CDR1 and CDR2: MNHNS and SASEGT. The CDR3 consists of 16 residues. Trimming took 2 bases from V and 1 from J; bases not matched to a gene: 2.

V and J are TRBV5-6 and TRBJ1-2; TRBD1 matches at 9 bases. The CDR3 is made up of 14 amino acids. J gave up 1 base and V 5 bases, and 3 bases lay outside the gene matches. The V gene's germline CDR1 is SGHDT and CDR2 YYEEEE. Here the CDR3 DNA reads TGTGCCAGCAGGAAGACAGGGGGTAACTATGGCTACACCTTC. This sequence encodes CASRKTGGNYGYTF.